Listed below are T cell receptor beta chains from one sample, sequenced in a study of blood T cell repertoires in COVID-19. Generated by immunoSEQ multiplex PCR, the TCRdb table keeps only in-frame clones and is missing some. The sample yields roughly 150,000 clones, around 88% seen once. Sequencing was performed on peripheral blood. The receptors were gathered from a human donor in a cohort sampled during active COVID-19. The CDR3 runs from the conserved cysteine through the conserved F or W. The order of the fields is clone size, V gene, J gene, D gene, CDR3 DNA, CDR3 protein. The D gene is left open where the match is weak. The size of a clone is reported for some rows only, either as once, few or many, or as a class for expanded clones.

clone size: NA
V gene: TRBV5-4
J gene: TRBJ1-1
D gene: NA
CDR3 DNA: TGTGCCAGCAGCGGATCACAGGGCGTTGACACTGAAGCTTTCTTT
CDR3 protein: CASSGSQGVDTEAFF

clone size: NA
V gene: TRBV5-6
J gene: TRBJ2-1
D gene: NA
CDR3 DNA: TGTGCCAGCAACCGAAAGGGGCAGTCGAACAATGAGCAGTTCTTC
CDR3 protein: CASNRKGQSNNEQFF

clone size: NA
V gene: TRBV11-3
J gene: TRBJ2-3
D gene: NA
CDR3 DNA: TGTGCCAGCAGCTTAGGCGGAGCACCCATTACAGATACGCAGTATTTT
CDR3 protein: CASSLGGAPITDTQYF

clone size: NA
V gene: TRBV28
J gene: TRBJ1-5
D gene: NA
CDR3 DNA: TGTGCCAGCAGTTTTATGGCGGGGCTAGCACAGCCCCAGCATTTT
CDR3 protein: CASSFMAGLAQPQHF

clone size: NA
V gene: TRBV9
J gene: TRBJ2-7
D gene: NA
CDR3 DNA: TGTGCCAGCAGCGAGTCCCTTTCGGGCGAGCAGTACTTC
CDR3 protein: CASSESLSGEQYF

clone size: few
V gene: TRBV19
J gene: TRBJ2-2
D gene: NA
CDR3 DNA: TGTGCCAGTAATCAGGGGTCCGGGGAGCTGTTTTTT
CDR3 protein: CASNQGSGELFF

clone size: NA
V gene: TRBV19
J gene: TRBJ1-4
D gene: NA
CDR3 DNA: TGTGCCAGCCAGTCCCGGGGGTCTTTCGGTAATGAAAAACTGTTTTTT
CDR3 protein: CASQSRGSFGNEKLFF

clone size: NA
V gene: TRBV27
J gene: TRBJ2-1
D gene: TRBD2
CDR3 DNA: TGTGCCAGCAGTATGCTAGCGGGAGGATTCAGATTCCATGAGCAGTTCTTC
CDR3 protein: CASSMLAGGFRFHEQFF

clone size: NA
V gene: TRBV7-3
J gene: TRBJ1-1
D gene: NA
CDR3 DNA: TGTGCCAGCATCCGGGGTGGCAGCCTGAACACTGAAGCTTTCTTT
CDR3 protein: CASIRGGSLNTEAFF

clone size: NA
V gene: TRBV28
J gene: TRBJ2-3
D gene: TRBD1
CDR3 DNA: TGTGCCAGCAGCCCACTTAGGGGGCGCGCCTACACAGATACGCAGTATTTT
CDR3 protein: CASSPLRGRAYTDTQYF

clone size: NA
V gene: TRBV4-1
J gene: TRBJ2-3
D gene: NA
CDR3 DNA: TGCGCCAGCAGCCAAGCAGCGTTTAGCACAGATACGCAGTATTTT
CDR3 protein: CASSQAAFSTDTQYF

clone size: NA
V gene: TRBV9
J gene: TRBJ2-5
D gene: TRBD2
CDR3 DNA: TGTGCCAGCAGCGTAGAAGGCGGGAGGTACCAAGAGACCCAGTACTTC
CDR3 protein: CASSVEGGRYQETQYF

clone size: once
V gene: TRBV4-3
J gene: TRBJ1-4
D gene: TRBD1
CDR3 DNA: TGCGCCAGCAGCCAAGATCGCGTGACAGGGTATACTAATGAAAAACTGTTTTTT
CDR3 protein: CASSQDRVTGYTNEKLFF

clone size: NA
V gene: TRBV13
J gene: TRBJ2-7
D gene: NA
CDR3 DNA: TGTGCCAGCAGCCCCATGAGGCGAAACTACGAGCAGTACTTC
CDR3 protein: CASSPMRRNYEQYF

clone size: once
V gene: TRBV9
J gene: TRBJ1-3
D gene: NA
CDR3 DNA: TGTGCCAGCAGCGTAGAGGGGCGTCGGGGAAACACCATATATTTT
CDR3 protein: CASSVEGRRGNTIYF

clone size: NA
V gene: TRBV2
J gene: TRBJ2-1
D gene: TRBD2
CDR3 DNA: TGTGCCAGCAGTGACGGGACTAGCGTGTACAATGAGCAGTTCTTC
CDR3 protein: CASSDGTSVYNEQFF

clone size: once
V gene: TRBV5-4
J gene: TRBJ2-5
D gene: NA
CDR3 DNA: TGTGCCAGCAGCTCCAGGGTGGCCCAAGAGACCCAGTACTTC
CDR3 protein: CASSSRVAQETQYF

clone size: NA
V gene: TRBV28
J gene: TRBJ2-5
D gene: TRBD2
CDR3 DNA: TGTGCCAGCAGTTTATTAGGCCTAGCGGATGTTCAAGAGACCCAGTACTTC
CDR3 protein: CASSLLGLADVQETQYF

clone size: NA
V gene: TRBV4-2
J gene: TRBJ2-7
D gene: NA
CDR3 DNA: TGTGCCAGCAGCCAAGATCAGCTAGCTGGGGAGCAGTACTTC
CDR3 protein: CASSQDQLAGEQYF

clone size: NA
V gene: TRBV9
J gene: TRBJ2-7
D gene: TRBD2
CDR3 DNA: TGTGCCAGCAGCGTAGCACCTAGCGGGGGTACCTACGAGCAGTACTTC
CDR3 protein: CASSVAPSGGTYEQYF

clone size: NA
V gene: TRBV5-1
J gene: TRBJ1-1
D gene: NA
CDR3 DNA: TGCGCCAGCAGCTACGAACAGGGCTGGACTGAAGCTTTCTTT
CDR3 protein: CASSYEQGWTEAFF

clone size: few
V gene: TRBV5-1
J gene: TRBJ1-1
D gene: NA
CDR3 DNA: TGCGCCAGCAGCCTGGACAGAGACACTGAAGCTTTCTTT
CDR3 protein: CASSLDRDTEAFF

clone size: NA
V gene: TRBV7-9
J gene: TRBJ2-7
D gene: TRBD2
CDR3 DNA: TGTGCCAGCAGCCCGAGGGGATTAGCGGGGGGCAACGAGCAGTACTTC
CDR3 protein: CASSPRGLAGGNEQYF

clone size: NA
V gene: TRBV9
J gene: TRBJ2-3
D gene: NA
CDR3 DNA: TGTGCCAGAGGGGGTTTGGATACGCAGTATTTT
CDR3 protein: CARGGLDTQYF

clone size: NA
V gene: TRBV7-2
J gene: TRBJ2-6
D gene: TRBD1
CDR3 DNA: TGTGCCAGCAGCTCGACAGGGGTCTCTGGGGCCAACGTCCTGACTTTC
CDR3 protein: CASSSTGVSGANVLTF

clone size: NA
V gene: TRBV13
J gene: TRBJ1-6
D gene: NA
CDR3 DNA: TGTGCCAGCAGCTTAGGGCAGGGCAATTCACCCCTCCACTTT
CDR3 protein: CASSLGQGNSPLHF

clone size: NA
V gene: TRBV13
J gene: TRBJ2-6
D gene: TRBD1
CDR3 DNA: TGTGCCAGCAGCCCACGACAGGGGCTCACCACTGGGGCCAACGTCCTGACTTTC
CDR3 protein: CASSPRQGLTTGANVLTF

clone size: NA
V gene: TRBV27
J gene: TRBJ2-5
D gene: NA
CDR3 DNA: TGTGCCAGCAGTCCCGACCTACACAGAAATCAAGAGACCCAGTACTTC
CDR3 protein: CASSPDLHRNQETQYF

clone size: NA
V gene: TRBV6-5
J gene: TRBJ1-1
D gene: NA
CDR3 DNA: TGTGCCAGCAGTACCAATACAGGGAGGGCTGAAGCTTTCTTT
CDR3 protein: CASSTNTGRAEAFF

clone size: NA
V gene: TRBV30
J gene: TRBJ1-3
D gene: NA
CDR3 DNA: TGTGCCTGGACCCGGACAGTCACCTCTGGAAACACCATATATTTT
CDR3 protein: CAWTRTVTSGNTIYF

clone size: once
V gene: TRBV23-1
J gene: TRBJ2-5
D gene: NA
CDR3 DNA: TGCGCCAGCAGTCATCCCATTCACAGGGCGGGGGTCCAAGAGACCCAGTACTTC
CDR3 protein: CASSHPIHRAGVQETQYF

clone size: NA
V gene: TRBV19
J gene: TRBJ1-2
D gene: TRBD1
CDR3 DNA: TGTGCCAGTAGTACCGGTATCCAGACAGGGATCGGGTATGGCTACACCTTC
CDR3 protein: CASSTGIQTGIGYGYTF

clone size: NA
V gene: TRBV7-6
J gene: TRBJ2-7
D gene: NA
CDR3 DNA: TGTGCCAGCAGCTTAGGATCAGGGTACGACGAGCAGTACTTC
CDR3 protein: CASSLGSGYDEQYF

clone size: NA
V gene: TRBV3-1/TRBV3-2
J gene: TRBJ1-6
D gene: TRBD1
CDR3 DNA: TGTGCCAGCAGCCAAGGCGGGACAGGGGCCTTTCCCCTCCACTTT
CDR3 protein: CASSQGGTGAFPLHF

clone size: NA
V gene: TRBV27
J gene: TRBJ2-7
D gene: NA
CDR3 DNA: TGTGCCAGCAGTTTATCGATTCTCAGCTCCTACGAGCAGTACTTC
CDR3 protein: CASSLSILSSYEQYF

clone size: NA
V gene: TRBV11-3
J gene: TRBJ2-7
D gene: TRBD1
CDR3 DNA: TGTGCCAGCAGCTTCTATCGTACCGGGACAGGTGACTCCTACGAGCAGTACTTC
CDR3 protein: CASSFYRTGTGDSYEQYF

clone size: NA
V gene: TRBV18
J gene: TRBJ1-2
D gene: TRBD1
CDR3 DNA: TGTGCCAGCTCACCGTCCAGGGACAGGGGTCTGCATGGCTACACCTTC
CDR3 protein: CASSPSRDRGLHGYTF

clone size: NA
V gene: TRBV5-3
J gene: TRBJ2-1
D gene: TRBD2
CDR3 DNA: TGTGCCAGAAGACTCACCTGGGAGCGGGGGGGCCTATTTCGCTACAATGAGCAGTTCTTC
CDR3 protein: CARRLTWERGGLFRYNEQFF